The 20 T cell receptor beta chains presented below share a single source sample, sequenced in a study of cytomegalovirus exposure and HLA in healthy donors. Here immunoSEQ multiplex PCR was the method, and the copy in TCRdb shows in-frame clones only, minus some. This table holds a few hundred thousand clones, roughly 85% found once. The specimen was PBMCs. The receptor set was obtained from a woman under 30 in good health and CMV-seronegative.

This chain joins TRBV6-4 and TRBJ2-3, with 11 bases that match TRBD2. V was clipped by 6 bases and J by 4 bases; unmatched bases: 6. Germline loops: CDR1 MRHNA, CDR2 SNTAGT. There are 15 residues in the CDR3. The CDR3 reads CASSHIAGGPDTQYF. In nucleotides, the CDR3 is TGTGCCAGCAGCCACATAGCGGGAGGGCCAGATACGCAGTATTTT.

The CDR3 region is CASSYLEGEHNEQFF. For the CDR3, the DNA is TGTGCCAGCAGCTATCTGGAGGGAGAGCACAATGAGCAGTTCTTC. This sequence joins TRBV4-2 and TRBJ2-1; TRBD2 is a possible D gene (6 bases). CDR3 size: 15 residues. Deletions cut 5 bases from V and 5 bases from J, with 16 bases between. CDR1 is LGHNA, CDR2 YNFKEQ, per germline.

This clone appeared a few times. V gene TRBV5-1 combines with J gene TRBJ2-7; D may be TRBD2 (5 bases). Germline CDR1 is SGHRS and CDR2 is YFSETQ. V was cut by 5 bases and J by 3 bases, with 21 bases left in between. CDR3 length: 16 residues. The CDR3 loop reads CASRRPGSSSSYEQYF. The CDR3 DNA reads TGCGCCAGCAGACGGCCGGGAAGTAGCTCAAGCTACGAGCAGTACTTC.

In this sample, this clone turned up a few times. This chain connects TRBV7-9 to TRBJ2-7; 9 bases line up with TRBD2. CDR1 and CDR2 from the germline V gene are SEHNR and FQNEAQ (reference sequence). With V trimmed by 5 bases and J by 7 bases, 15 bases remained unmatched. The CDR3 extends over 16 amino acids. The CDR3 nucleotides are TGTGCCAGCAGCCCGCGATCAGCGGGAGGCCCGCCGGAGCAGTACTTC. Translation gives CASSPRSAGGPPEQYF.

This chain links TRBV7-2 with TRBJ2-6; the match to TRBD2 covers 10 bases. Germline V gene data show CDR1 as SGHTA and CDR2 as FQGNSA. The junction had 5 bases not matched to a gene; V was cut back by 3 bases and J by 0 bases. This CDR3 has 18 residues. DNA of the CDR3: TGTGCCAGCAGCTTCTTACTAGCGGGAAGCTCTGGGGCCAACGTCCTGACTTTC. This sequence encodes CASSFLLAGSSGANVLTF. Filled out from reference TRBV7-2 and TRBJ2-6, the complete variable domain reads GAGVSQSPSNKVTEKGKDVELRCDPISGHTALYWYRQSLGQGLEFLIYFQGNSAPDKSGLPSDRFSAERTGGSVSTLTIQRTQQEDSAVYLCASSFLLAGSSGANVLTFGAGSRLTVL.

This chain uses TRBV5-1 with TRBJ2-7; 9 positions agree with TRBD1. Germline V gene lookup returns CDR1 SGHRS and CDR2 YFSETQ. V was clipped by 0 bases and J by 7 bases; unmatched bases: 11. The CDR3 is made up of 16 amino acids. The CDR3 protein is CASSLASGTGRGEQYF. Here the CDR3 DNA reads TGCGCCAGCAGCTTGGCATCCGGGACAGGGAGAGGGGAGCAGTACTTC.

The rearrangement joins TRBV5-1 to TRBJ2-1; 8 positions agree with TRBD2. This CDR3 spans 16 amino acids. The germline V gene encodes CDR1 SGHRS and CDR2 YFSETQ. With V trimmed by 2 bases and J by 0 bases, 4 bases remained unmatched. The CDR3 region has the DNA TGCGCCAGCAGCTTCATAGCGGGGAGCTCCTACAATGAGCAGTTCTTC. It encodes CASSFIAGSSYNEQFF. Drawing the rest from reference TRBV5-1 and TRBJ2-1, the complete variable domain is KAGVTQTPRYLIKTRGQQVTLSCSPISGHRSVSWYQQTPGQGLQFLFEYFSETQRNKGNFPGRFSGRQFSNSRSEMNVSTLELGDSALYLCASSFIAGSSYNEQFFGPGTRLTVL.

The chain joins TRBV6-1 to TRBJ2-7; TRBD2 agrees at 8 bases. This CDR3 spans 13 amino acids. CDR1 MNHNS and CDR2 SASEGT come from the germline V gene. V lost 7 bases, J lost 6 bases, and 8 bases stayed unmatched. As DNA, the CDR3 is TGTGCCAGCATCGTTGCGGGGGGCACCGAGCAGTACTTC. Translating it yields CASIVAGGTEQYF.

The J gene is TRBJ1-1, the V gene TRBV5-1; a possible D gene is TRBD1 (5 bases). From germline, CDR1 is SGHRS and CDR2 YFSETQ. The ends were cut back, 0 bases at V and 4 bases at J, with 13 bases in the middle. The CDR3 length is 15 residues. The CDR3 DNA reads TGCGCCAGCAGCTTGGGACCCCAGGGAGGCACTGAAGCTTTCTTT. Protein product: CASSLGPQGGTEAFF.

This rearrangement joins TRBV5-8 to TRBJ1-1; 7 nucleotides align to TRBD1. The germline gives CDR1 SGHTS, CDR2 YDEGEE. Trimming at V came to 4 bases and at J to 5 bases, leaving 5 bases not matched to a gene. The CDR3 totals 13 residues. This chain's CDR3 is CASSQGGLTEAFF. CDR3 nucleotides: TGTGCCAGCAGCCAGGGGGGCCTGACTGAAGCTTTCTTT.

V gene TRBV11-2 combines with J gene TRBJ1-3; a weak D match, TRBD1 (5 bases). The V gene lost 2 bases and the J gene lost 4 bases, with 9 bases spanning the gap. The V gene's germline CDR1 is SGHAT and CDR2 FQNNGV. The CDR3 is 14 amino acids. The CDR3 DNA reads TGTGCCAGCAGCTTAAGGGGCATAGGAAACACCATATATTTT. Translation gives CASSLRGIGNTIYF. Full variable domain (rest looked up from reference TRBV11-2 and TRBJ1-3): EAGVAQSPRYKIIEKRQSVAFWCNPISGHATLYWYQQILGQGPKLLIQFQNNGVVDDSQLPKDRFSAERLKGVDSTLKIQPAKLEDSAVYLCASSLRGIGNTIYFGEGSWLTVV.

This chain uses TRBV2 with TRBJ2-3; weak D call: TRBD2 (6 bases). The CDR3 extends over 17 amino acids. Trimming removed 6 bases from V and 4 bases from J, with 23 bases in between. From germline, CDR1 is SNHLY and CDR2 FYNNEI. The CDR3, as DNA: TGTGCCAGCAGAGTCCCCCACTTAGCGGAGGAAGCAGATACGCAGTATTTT. Translated: CASRVPHLAEEADTQYF.

The chain links TRBV6-4 to TRBJ2-3; D is unclear. V was trimmed by 5 bases and J by 0 bases, leaving 6 bases between them. CDR3 size: 13 residues. Per germline, CDR1 MRHNA and CDR2 SNTAGT. CDR3 loop: CASSSTSTDTQYF. CDR3 bases: TGTGCCAGCAGTTCCACTAGCACAGATACGCAGTATTTT.

The chain is built from TRBV2 and TRBJ1-1, with 8 bases that match TRBD1. CDR3 size: 14 residues. The V and J ends lost 4 bases and 4 bases, in that order; junction bases with no gene match: 5. The germline CDR1 and CDR2 sequences are SNHLY and FYNNEI. The CDR3 sequence is CASSVRQGSTEAFF. CDR3 DNA: TGTGCCAGCAGTGTTCGACAGGGGAGCACTGAAGCTTTCTTT.

The V call is TRBV27, the J call TRBJ1-2; 7 bases fit TRBD1. The CDR3 length is 14 residues. The J segment lost 8 bases and the V segment lost 6 bases, leaving 12 bases of the junction unmatched. Germline V lookup: CDR1 MNHEY, CDR2 SMNVEV (reference sequence). CDR3 sequence (DNA): TGTGCCAGCAGCTCTTTATCCAGGGGGAACGGCTACACCTTC. Its translation: CASSSLSRGNGYTF.

The J gene is TRBJ1-4, the V gene TRBV28, with 9 bases aligning to TRBD1. The CDR3 spans 17 residues. Germline trimming cut 5 bases from V and 8 bases from J; bases unmatched to any gene: 15. Looked up from germline, CDR1 is MDHEN and CDR2 is SYDVKM. The chain's CDR3 is CASSPPGQGYSGEKLFF. Here the CDR3 DNA reads TGTGCCAGCAGTCCTCCGGGACAGGGTTATTCTGGCGAAAAACTGTTTTTT. Full variable domain (remainder filled in from reference TRBV28 and TRBJ1-4): DVKVTQSSRYLVKRTGEKVFLECVQDMDHENMFWYRQDPGLGLRLIYFSYDVKMKEKGDIPEGYSVSREKKERFSLILESASTNQTSMYLCASSPPGQGYSGEKLFFGSGTQLSVL.

This clone was seen a single time. The V and J genes are TRBV7-9 and TRBJ1-4, with a possible D match to TRBD1 (5 bases). The V end was cut by 5 bases, the J end by 0 bases, with 13 bases between. Germline values: CDR1 SEHNR, CDR2 FQNEAQ (reference sequence). This CDR3 is 16 amino acids long. The DNA of the CDR3 is TGTGCCAGCAGCCCCCAGGGTAGCACAACTAATGAAAAACTGTTTTTT. Protein product: CASSPQGSTTNEKLFF.

The J gene is TRBJ2-7, the V gene TRBV14, with 7 bases matching TRBD2. Germline trimming cut 4 bases from V and 4 bases from J; bases unmatched to any gene: 10. CDR1 is SGHDN and CDR2 is FVKESK in the germline V gene. The CDR3 loop spans 15 amino acids. This chain's CDR3 is CASSLAHLGGYEQYF. DNA of the CDR3: TGTGCCAGCAGCCTAGCACACTTGGGGGGGTACGAGCAGTACTTC.

The chain recombines TRBV14 with TRBJ2-7; D uncertain. Germline lookup yields CDR1 SGHDN and CDR2 FVKESK. The CDR3 is 13 residues long. Trimming shortened V by 3 bases and J by 3 bases, and 9 bases separated the two germline ends. The CDR3 DNA follows: TGTGCCAGCAGCCAGGTTCTAGGCTACGAGCAGTACTTC. Residues: CASSQVLGYEQYF.

This rearrangement joins TRBV9 to TRBJ2-5; TRBD2 is a possible D gene (6 bases). The CDR3 has 14 residues. Looked up from germline, CDR1 is SGDLS and CDR2 is YYNGEE. Between the trimmed V and J ends, which lost 4 bases and 4 bases, there was a span of 14 bases. The CDR3 DNA reads as TGTGCCAGCAGCCCACCTGGGGGGAGAGAGACCCAGTACTTC. It translates to CASSPPGGRETQYF.